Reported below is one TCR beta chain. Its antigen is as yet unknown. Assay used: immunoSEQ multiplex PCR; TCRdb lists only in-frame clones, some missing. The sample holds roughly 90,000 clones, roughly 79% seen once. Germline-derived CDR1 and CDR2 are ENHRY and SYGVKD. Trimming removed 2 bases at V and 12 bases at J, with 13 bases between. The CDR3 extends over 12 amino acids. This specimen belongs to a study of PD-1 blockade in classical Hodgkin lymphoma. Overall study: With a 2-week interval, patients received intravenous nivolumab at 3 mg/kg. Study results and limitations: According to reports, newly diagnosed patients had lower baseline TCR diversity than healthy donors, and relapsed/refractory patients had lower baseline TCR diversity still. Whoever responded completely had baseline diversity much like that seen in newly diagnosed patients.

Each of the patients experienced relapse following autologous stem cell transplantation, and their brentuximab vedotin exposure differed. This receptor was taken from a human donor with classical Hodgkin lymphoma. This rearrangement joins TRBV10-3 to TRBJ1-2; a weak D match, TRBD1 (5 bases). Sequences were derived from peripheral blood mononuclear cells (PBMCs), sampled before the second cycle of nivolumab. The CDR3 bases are TGTGCCATCAGTGAGGACCAGGGTTCGCACACCTTC. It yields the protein CAISEDQGSHTF.